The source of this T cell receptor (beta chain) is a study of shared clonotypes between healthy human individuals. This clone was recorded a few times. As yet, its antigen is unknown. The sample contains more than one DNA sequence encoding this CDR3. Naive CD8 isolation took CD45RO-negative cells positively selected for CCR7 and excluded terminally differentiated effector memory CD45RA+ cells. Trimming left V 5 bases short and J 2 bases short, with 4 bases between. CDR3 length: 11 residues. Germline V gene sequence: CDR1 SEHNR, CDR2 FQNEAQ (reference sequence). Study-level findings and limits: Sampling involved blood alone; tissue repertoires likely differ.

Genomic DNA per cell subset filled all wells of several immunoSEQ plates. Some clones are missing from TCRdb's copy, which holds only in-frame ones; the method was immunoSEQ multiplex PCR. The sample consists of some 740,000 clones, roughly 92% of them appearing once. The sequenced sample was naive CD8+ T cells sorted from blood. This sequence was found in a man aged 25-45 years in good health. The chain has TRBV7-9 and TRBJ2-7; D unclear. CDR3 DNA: TGTGCCAGCAGCCCAGCCTACGAGCAGTACTTC. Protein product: CASSPAYEQYF.